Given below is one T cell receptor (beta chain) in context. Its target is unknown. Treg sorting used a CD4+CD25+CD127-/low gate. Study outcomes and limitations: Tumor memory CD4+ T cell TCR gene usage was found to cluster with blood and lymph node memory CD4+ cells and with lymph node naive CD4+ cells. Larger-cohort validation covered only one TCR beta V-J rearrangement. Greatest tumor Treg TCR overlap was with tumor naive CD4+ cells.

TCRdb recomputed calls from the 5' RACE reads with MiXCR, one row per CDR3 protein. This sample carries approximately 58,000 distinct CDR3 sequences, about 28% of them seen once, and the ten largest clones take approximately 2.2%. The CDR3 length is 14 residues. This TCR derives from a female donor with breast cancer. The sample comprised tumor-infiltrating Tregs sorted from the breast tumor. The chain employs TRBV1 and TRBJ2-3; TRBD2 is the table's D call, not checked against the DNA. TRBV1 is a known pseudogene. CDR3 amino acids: CTSSWGLGRDTQYF. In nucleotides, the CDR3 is TGCACCAGCAGCTGGGGACTAGGTAGGGATACGCAGTATTTT.